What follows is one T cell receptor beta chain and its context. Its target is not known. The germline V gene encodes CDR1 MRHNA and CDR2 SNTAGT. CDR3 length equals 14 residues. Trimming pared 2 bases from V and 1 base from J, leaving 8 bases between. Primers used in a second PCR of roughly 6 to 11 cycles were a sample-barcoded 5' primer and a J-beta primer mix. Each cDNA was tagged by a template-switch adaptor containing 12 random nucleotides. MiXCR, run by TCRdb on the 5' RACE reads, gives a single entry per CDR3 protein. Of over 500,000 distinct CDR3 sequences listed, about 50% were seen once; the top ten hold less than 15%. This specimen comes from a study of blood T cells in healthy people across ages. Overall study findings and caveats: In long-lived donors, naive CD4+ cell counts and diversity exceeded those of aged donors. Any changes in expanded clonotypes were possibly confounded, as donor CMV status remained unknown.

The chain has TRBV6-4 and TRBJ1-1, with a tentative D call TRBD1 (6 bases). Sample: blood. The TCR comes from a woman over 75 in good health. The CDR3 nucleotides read TGTGCCAGCAGTGACGGGGGCGGGAACACTGAAGCTTTCTTT. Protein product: CASSDGGGNTEAFF.